The clone carrying this T cell receptor (beta chain) was seen at least ten times. Its antigen is not known. This CDR3 is built from 11 residues. The V end was cut by 5 bases, the J end by 8 bases, with 9 bases between. CDR1 and CDR2 from the germline V gene are SGHNT and YENEEA. Time point described: after preoperative PTX-NDP chemotherapy. The sample is drawn from a study of esophageal squamous cell carcinoma under preoperative chemotherapy. Study context: Both tumor-infiltrating lymphocytes and peripheral blood T cells were profiled. Study results and caveats: After treatment, tumor-infiltrating lymphocytes apparently came partly from blood T cells. After paclitaxel-nedaplatin, abundant clones were more likely to contract than amplify.

TCRdb re-called the PCR reads through MiXCR, storing one row per CDR3 protein. Of some 18,000 distinct CDR3 sequences listed, roughly 46% were seen once; the top ten hold about 31%. The chain is built from TRBV11-3 and TRBJ1-1; D is unclear. This clonotype was sampled from a human donor with esophageal squamous cell carcinoma. The donor label of this sample is uncertain. The material was obtained from a patient given preoperative chemotherapy. In DNA form, the CDR3 reads TGTGCCAGCAGCCTCAAGGAAGAAGCTTTCTTT. Translated: CASSLKEEAFF.